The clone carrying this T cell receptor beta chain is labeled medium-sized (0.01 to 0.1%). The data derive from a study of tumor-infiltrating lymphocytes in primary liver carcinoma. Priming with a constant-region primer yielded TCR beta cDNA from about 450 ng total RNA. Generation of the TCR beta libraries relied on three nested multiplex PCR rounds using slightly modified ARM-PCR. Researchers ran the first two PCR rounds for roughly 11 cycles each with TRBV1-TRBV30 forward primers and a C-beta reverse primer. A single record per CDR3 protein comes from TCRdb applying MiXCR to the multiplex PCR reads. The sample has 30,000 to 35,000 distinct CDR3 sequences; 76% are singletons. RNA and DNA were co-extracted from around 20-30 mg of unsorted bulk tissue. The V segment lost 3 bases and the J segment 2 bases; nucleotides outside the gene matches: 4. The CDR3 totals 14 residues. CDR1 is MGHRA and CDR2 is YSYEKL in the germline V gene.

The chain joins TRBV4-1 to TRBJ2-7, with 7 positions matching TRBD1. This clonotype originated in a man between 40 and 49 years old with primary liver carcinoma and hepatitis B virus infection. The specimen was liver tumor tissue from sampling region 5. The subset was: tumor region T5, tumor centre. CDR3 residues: CASSQAGQAYEQYF. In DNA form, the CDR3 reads TGCGCCAGCAGCCAGGCAGGACAGGCCTACGAGCAGTACTTC.